The 21 T cell receptor beta chains below come from one sample, sequenced in a study of regulatory dendritic cells for organ transplantation. The repertoire was sequenced with immunoSEQ multiplex PCR; TCRdb's copy has only in-frame clones and lacks some. The table has 25,000 to 30,000 clones, over 75% seen once. Input material: memory CD4+ T cells from blood. Subset in this sample: CD45RO+ memory T cells. These receptors all come from a human donor in good health.

This clone was counted only a few times. The V and J genes are TRBV30 and TRBJ2-1, with a tentative D call TRBD2 (5 bases). Germline CDR1 GTSNPN, CDR2 SVGIG (reference sequence). V lost 3 bases and J lost 5, with 17 bases in between. CDR3 length: 15 residues. The CDR3 sequence is CAWSLGPGSHNEQFF. The CDR3, as DNA: TGTGCCTGGAGCCTAGGGCCGGGGTCCCACAATGAGCAGTTCTTC.

The rearrangement uses TRBV7-3 and TRBJ2-6, with 9 bases aligning to TRBD1. V gave up 4 bases and J gave up 4 bases; unmatched junction bases: 5. Germline values: CDR1 SGHTA, CDR2 FQGTGA. CDR3 length: 16 residues. The CDR3 bases are TGTGCCAGCAGCTCCGGGGACAGGGTCGGGGCCAACGTCCTGACTTTC. Encoded protein: CASSSGDRVGANVLTF.

The chain is built from TRBV9 and TRBJ2-7; D is unclear. Per germline, CDR1 SGDLS and CDR2 YYNGEE. Trimming pared 3 bases from V and 3 bases from J, leaving 10 bases between. This CDR3 has 13 amino acids. The CDR3 DNA is TGTGCCAGCAGCGCTACTCCCTTCTACGAGCAGTACTTC. Encoded protein: CASSATPFYEQYF. Filled out from reference TRBV9 and TRBJ2-7, the complete variable domain reads DSGVTQTPKHLITATGQRVTLRCSPRSGDLSVYWYQQSLDQGLQFLIQYYNGEERAKGNILERFSAQQFPDLHSELNLSSLELGDSALYFCASSATPFYEQYFGPGTRLTVT.

This chain connects TRBV6-5 to TRBJ1-2, with 10 positions matching TRBD1. Per germline, CDR1 MNHEY and CDR2 SVGAGI. The CDR3 extends over 13 amino acids. V was pared by 6 bases and J by 7 bases, with 5 bases of the junction left unmatched. The CDR3 nucleotides read TGTGCCAGCAGCGGACAGGGGGAGGGTGGCTACACCTTC. Protein product: CASSGQGEGGYTF.

The V call is TRBV18, the J call TRBJ2-7; D perhaps matches TRBD2 (5 bases). This CDR3 contains 16 residues. Germline CDR1 and CDR2: KGHSH and LQKENI. The V end lost 3 bases, the J end lost 4 bases, and 19 bases lay between the germline ends. For the CDR3, the DNA is TGTGCCAGCTCACCTACCCCGGTGTCTACGGGATACGAGCAGTACTTC. Translation gives CASSPTPVSTGYEQYF.

This clone has a single count. This chain joins TRBV30 and TRBJ2-5; possibly TRBD1 for D (5 bases). There are 12 residues in the CDR3. V lost 7 bases to trimming and J lost 5 bases, with 14 bases between them. In germline, CDR1 is GTSNPN, CDR2 SVGIG (reference sequence). As DNA, the CDR3 is TGTGCCTCGGCCAGGGATGGGGAGACCCAGTACTTC. As protein: CASARDGETQYF.

The chain uses TRBV7-6 and TRBJ2-5; 8 nucleotides match TRBD2. CDR3 length: 16 amino acids. Unmatched junction bases numbered 9, after V lost 1 base and J lost 5 bases. Germline V gene lookup returns CDR1 SGHVS and CDR2 FNYEAQ. CDR3 nucleotide sequence: TGTGCCAGCAGCTTAGTGTATTATGGCGGGGGGGAGACCCAGTACTTC. This translates into CASSLVYYGGGETQYF.

CDR3 nucleotide sequence: TGTGCCAGCACCGAATATACGACAGGGCCCACTGAAGCTTTCTTT. Translated, it gives CASTEYTTGPTEAFF. This chain connects TRBV7-9 to TRBJ1-1, with TRBD1 identical over 7 bases. V shed 7 bases, J shed 4 bases, and the junction held 12 bases outside the gene matches. This CDR3 contains 15 residues. Germline CDR1 reads SEHNR; CDR2 reads FQNEAQ (reference sequence).

The chain uses TRBV28 and TRBJ2-5; no clear D gene. With 5 bases removed from V and 5 bases from J, the gap between germline ends came to 12 bases. The CDR3 is 13 residues long. Germline CDR1 MDHEN, CDR2 SYDVKM. Written as DNA, the CDR3 is TGTGCCAGCAGTCCGTGGGTCGGGGAGACCCAGTACTTC. Translating it yields CASSPWVGETQYF.

The chain has TRBV27 and TRBJ2-7; D may match TRBD1 or TRBD2 (5 bases each). The CDR3 consists of 13 residues. Looked up from germline, CDR1 is MNHEY and CDR2 is SMNVEV (reference sequence). V lost 5 bases to trimming and J lost 4 bases, with 12 bases between them. The CDR3 nucleotides read TGTGCCAGCAGTCCCAGGGAGCGATACGAGCAGTACTTC. Protein product: CASSPRERYEQYF.

The chain joins TRBV7-2 to TRBJ1-3, with D hard to call. The CDR3 covers 14 residues. Germline lookup yields CDR1 SGHTA and CDR2 FQGNSA. Deletions cut 5 bases from V and 0 bases from J, with 8 bases between. The CDR3 DNA reads as TGTGCCAGCAGCCAAACGAGCTCTGGAAACACCATATATTTT. This sequence encodes CASSQTSSGNTIYF.

This sequence joins TRBV5-1 and TRBJ1-2; unclear D gene. The germline V gene encodes CDR1 SGHRS and CDR2 YFSETQ. The CDR3 sequence is 13 residues long. V was trimmed by 0 bases and J by 6 bases, leaving 9 bases between them. CDR3 in amino acids: CASSLAGRNGYTF. The CDR3 nucleotides are TGCGCCAGCAGCTTGGCCGGACGGAATGGCTACACCTTC.

The J gene is TRBJ2-3, the V gene TRBV2, with TRBD2 matching 7 bases. V dropped 2 bases and J dropped 2; count of bases not matched to a gene: 10. The length of the CDR3 is 17 residues. Germline V lookup: CDR1 SNHLY, CDR2 FYNNEI. CDR3 nucleotides: TGTGCCAGCAGTGAACCCCCCACTAGCGTGGTCACAGATACGCAGTATTTT. This gives the protein CASSEPPTSVVTDTQYF. Looking up the rest from reference TRBV2 and TRBJ2-3 gives the full variable domain: EPEVTQTPSHQVTQMGQEVILRCVPISNHLYFYWYRQILGQKVEFLVSFYNNEISEKSEIFDDQFSVERPDGSNFTLKIRSTKLEDSAMYFCASSEPPTSVVTDTQYFGPGTRLTVL.

J is TRBJ2-7 and V is TRBV6-6; D is ambiguous. From germline, CDR1 is MNHNY and CDR2 SVGAGI (reference sequence). The CDR3 runs to 13 residues. Deletions cut 5 bases from V and 2 bases from J, with 10 bases between. The CDR3 protein is CASSPYKAYEQYF. In DNA, the CDR3 is TGTGCCAGCAGTCCGTACAAGGCCTACGAGCAGTACTTC.

This clone was recorded only once. V usage is TRBV7-9 and J usage is TRBJ2-7; D is tentatively TRBD1 or TRBD2 (5 bases each). Germline CDR1 reads SEHNR; CDR2 reads FQNEAQ (reference sequence). The CDR3 runs to 15 residues. Trimming removed 1 base at V and 4 bases at J, with 14 bases between. This CDR3 reads CASSLGDPQHYEQYF. The CDR3, as DNA: TGTGCCAGCAGCTTAGGGGACCCCCAGCATTACGAGCAGTACTTC. Based on the CDR3 plus reference TRBV7-9 and TRBJ2-7, the full variable domain is DTGVSQNPRHKITKRGQNVTFRCDPISEHNRLYWYRQTLGQGPEFLTYFQNEAQLEKSRLLSDRFSAERPKGSFSTLEIQRTEQGDSAMYLCASSLGDPQHYEQYFGPGTRLTVT.

The chain recombines TRBV4-2 with TRBJ1-6; TRBD1 matches at 7 bases. V trimming: 2 bases; J trimming: 5 bases; junction bases outside the gene matches: 9. CDR3 length equals 17 residues. Per germline, CDR1 LGHNA and CDR2 YNFKEQ. In nucleotides, the CDR3 is TGTGCCAGCAGCCAAATACAGGGGCCGGGGAATAATTCACCCCTCCACTTT. Protein sequence: CASSQIQGPGNNSPLHF.

The CDR3 loop reads CASSWDPNTEAFF. Written as DNA, the CDR3 is TGCGCCAGCAGTTGGGACCCCAACACTGAAGCTTTCTTT. The genes are TRBV5-1 and TRBJ1-1; tentatively, D is TRBD1 (5 bases). V lost 5 bases and J lost 2, with 10 bases in between. The CDR3 is 13 amino acids. Germline CDR1 is SGHRS and CDR2 is YFSETQ.

The chain combines TRBV6-6 with TRBJ1-4; tentatively, D is TRBD1 (6 bases). The CDR3 spans 16 residues. Germline V gene sequence: CDR1 MNHNY, CDR2 SVGAGI (reference sequence). V was shortened by 2 bases and J by 8 bases, with 18 bases between the two germline ends. DNA for the CDR3: TGTGCCAGCAGTTACCCGAAACAGGGTCTCCGGGAAAAACTGTTTTTT. This sequence encodes CASSYPKQGLREKLFF.

The V and J genes are TRBV4-1 and TRBJ2-1; 10 bases are shared with TRBD2. The CDR3 spans 18 residues. Germline lookup yields CDR1 MGHRA and CDR2 YSYEKL. V shed 0 bases and J 7 bases; nucleotides not matched to a gene: 12. For the CDR3, the DNA is TGCGCCAGCAGCCAAGAAGGGGGGAGCGGGGGGGCCTGGAATGAGCAGTTCTTC. It is translated as CASSQEGGSGGAWNEQFF.

The CDR3, as DNA: TGCGCCAGCAGCCAGGAAATCCGACAGGGGCCTTACGAGCAGTACTTC. Amino acids: CASSQEIRQGPYEQYF. V usage is TRBV4-1 and J usage is TRBJ2-7; 8 bases fit TRBD1. This CDR3 comprises 16 residues. V trimming: 3 bases; J trimming: 4 bases; junction bases outside the gene matches: 11. Germline assignment: CDR1 MGHRA and CDR2 YSYEKL.

CDR3 in DNA: TGTGCCAGCAGCGGACAGGTGAACACCGGGGAGCTGTTTTTT. It encodes CASSGQVNTGELFF. The V and J genes are TRBV7-9 and TRBJ2-2, with TRBD1 identical over 7 bases. The CDR3 covers 14 residues. Per germline, CDR1 SEHNR and CDR2 FQNEAQ (reference sequence). Losses at the gene ends were 5 bases for V and 1 base for J; bases not matched to a gene: 1.